These 24 T cell receptor beta chains originate from one sample sequenced in a study of blood T cell repertoires in COVID-19. Data came from immunoSEQ multiplex PCR; TCRdb stores just in-frame clones and leaves some out. The sample has approximately 220,000 clones, 84% seen once. The sample was PBMCs or T cells enriched from blood (not recorded which). These receptors all stem from a woman aged 40 to 50 who had recovered from COVID-19.

V usage is TRBV5-1 and J usage is TRBJ2-3; 9 bases map to TRBD2. With 0 bases clipped from V and 1 base from J, the junction kept 6 bases outside the gene matches. The CDR3 has 17 amino acids. Germline V gene sequence: CDR1 SGHRS, CDR2 YFSETQ. The CDR3 protein is CASSLGLAGRRTDTQYF. The CDR3 DNA follows: TGCGCCAGCAGCTTGGGCCTAGCGGGACGACGCACAGATACGCAGTATTTT.

The chain recombines TRBV19 with TRBJ1-4; D is possibly TRBD1 (6 bases). The V end was cut by 5 bases, the J end by 2 bases, with 18 bases between. The CDR3 is 17 residues long. The germline V gene has CDR1 LNHDA and CDR2 SQIVND (reference sequence). CDR3 region: CASSDPGHPRTNEKLFF. Written as DNA, the CDR3 is TGTGCCAGTAGTGACCCGGGACACCCAAGGACTAATGAAAAACTGTTTTTT.

J is TRBJ1-3 and V is TRBV24-1; D is uncertain. The CDR3 sequence is 11 residues long. Germline CDR1 KGHDR, CDR2 SFDVKD. Trimming left V 6 bases short and J 8 bases short, with 7 bases between. The CDR3 is CATSNGDTIYF. The CDR3, as DNA: TGTGCCACCAGTAACGGGGACACCATATATTTT.

Many counts were recorded for this clone. The chain is built from TRBV3-1 (or the pseudogene TRBV3-2) and TRBJ1-2; a weak D match, TRBD1 (6 bases). The V end lost 0 bases, the J end lost 4 bases, and 12 bases lay between the germline ends. This CDR3 is 15 amino acids long. Germline V CDR1 and CDR2: LGHDT, YNNKEL (reference sequence). The DNA of the CDR3 is TGTGCCAGCAGCCAAGATGTGGGGGCTGGCTATGGCTACACCTTC. It specifies CASSQDVGAGYGYTF.

The chain joins TRBV19 to TRBJ2-5, with TRBD2 identical over 7 bases. Unmatched junction bases numbered 15, after V lost 3 bases and J lost 5 bases. This CDR3 region has 17 residues. CDR1 and CDR2 from the germline V gene are LNHDA and SQIVND (reference sequence). The CDR3 here is CASSMGGSGRADETQYF. Here the CDR3 DNA reads TGTGCCAGTAGTATGGGGGGGAGTGGGAGGGCCGATGAGACCCAGTACTTC. Full variable domain (missing parts from reference TRBV19 and TRBJ2-5): DGGITQSPKYLFRKEGQNVTLSCEQNLNHDAMYWYRQDPGQGLRLIYYSQIVNDFQKGDIAEGYSVSREKKESFPLTVTSAQKNPTAFYLCASSMGGSGRADETQYFGPGTRLLVL.

The DNA for the CDR3 is TGTGCCAGCAGTACAGCTTTGAACACTGAAGCTTTCTTT. It yields the protein CASSTALNTEAFF. The chain is built from TRBV6-5 and TRBJ1-1, with D hard to call. CDR1 MNHEY and CDR2 SVGAGI come from the germline V gene. Trimming left V 5 bases short and J 0 bases short, with 7 bases between. The CDR3 spans 13 residues.

This chain links TRBV27 with TRBJ2-7, with a possible D match to TRBD1 (6 bases). Germline lookup yields CDR1 MNHEY and CDR2 SMNVEV (reference sequence). V lost 2 bases, J lost 0 bases, and 11 bases lay in between. This CDR3 has 15 residues. The CDR3 DNA sequence: TGTGCCAGCAGTTTAGACCAGGGGAGCTCCTACGAGCAGTACGTC. It encodes CASSLDQGSSYEQYV.

This clone has just a few counts. The chain has TRBV7-6 and TRBJ2-1; 7 bases map to TRBD2. The CDR3 loop spans 18 amino acids. Germline assignment: CDR1 SGHVS and CDR2 FNYEAQ. The junction had 11 bases not matched to a gene; V was cut back by 3 bases and J by 0 bases. This CDR3 is CASSFSGERDLSYNEQFF. DNA of the CDR3: TGTGCCAGCAGCTTCTCTGGCGAGCGGGATCTCTCCTACAATGAGCAGTTCTTC.

This clone was picked up a small number of times. The rearrangement joins TRBV5-1 to TRBJ2-7, with 9 bases that match TRBD2. The J segment lost 0 bases and the V segment lost 1 base, leaving 14 bases of the junction unmatched. Germline V gives CDR1 SGHRS, CDR2 YFSETQ. CDR3 length equals 19 residues. The CDR3 reads CASSLWRLSGRTSSYEQYF. CDR3 coding DNA: TGCGCCAGCAGCTTGTGGCGCCTTAGCGGGAGAACCAGCTCCTACGAGCAGTACTTC.

The J gene is TRBJ1-4, the V gene TRBV11-2; D may be TRBD1 (5 bases). The CDR3 length is 15 residues. Between the trimmed V and J ends, which lost 1 base and 8 bases, there was a span of 14 bases. Germline V lookup: CDR1 SGHAT, CDR2 FQNNGV. CDR3 residues: CASSLVWQGNEKLFF. CDR3 coding DNA: TGTGCCAGCAGCTTAGTTTGGCAGGGAAACGAAAAACTGTTTTTT.

The chain joins TRBV30 to TRBJ1-2; TRBD1 agrees at 9 bases. Trimming cost V 2 bases and J 8 bases; bases outside gene matches: 6. The CDR3 consists of 13 residues. Germline values: CDR1 GTSNPN, CDR2 SVGIG (reference sequence). Here the CDR3 reads CAWSPGTGNGYTF. DNA for the CDR3: TGTGCCTGGAGTCCCGGGACAGGGAACGGCTACACCTTC.

The chain joins TRBV5-1 to TRBJ2-4; 12 nucleotides agree with TRBD2. There are 17 residues in the CDR3. V was pared by 3 bases and J by 1 base, with 5 bases of the junction left unmatched. Germline V CDR1 and CDR2: SGHRS, YFSETQ. The CDR3 here is CASSWTSGDWAKNIQYF. Written as DNA, the CDR3 is TGCGCCAGCAGCTGGACTAGCGGGGATTGGGCCAAAAACATTCAGTACTTC. The entire variable domain, with the rest obtained from reference TRBV5-1 and TRBJ2-4, is as follows: KAGVTQTPRYLIKTRGQQVTLSCSPISGHRSVSWYQQTPGQGLQFLFEYFSETQRNKGNFPGRFSGRQFSNSRSEMNVSTLELGDSALYLCASSWTSGDWAKNIQYFGAGTRLSVL.

This clone was seen just once. CDR3: CASSNSGPAGTGELFF. DNA of the CDR3: TGTGCCAGTAGCAATTCCGGACCCGCAGGGACCGGGGAGCTGTTTTTT. The chain couples TRBV19 to TRBJ2-2, with D possibly being TRBD1 (5 bases). CDR3 length: 16 amino acids. V lost 6 bases, J lost 5 bases, and 19 bases lay in between. The germline gives CDR1 LNHDA, CDR2 SQIVND (reference sequence).

This chain connects TRBV5-1 to TRBJ1-5; D is perhaps TRBD1 (5 bases). CDR1 and CDR2 from the germline V gene are SGHRS and YFSETQ. V was cut by 0 bases and J by 6 bases, with 13 bases left in between. This CDR3 comprises 15 residues. DNA of the CDR3: TGCGCCAGCAGCTTGGGGGGCCAAGTTGGTCAGCCCCAGCATTTT. Amino acids: CASSLGGQVGQPQHF.

J is TRBJ1-1 and V is TRBV3-1 (or the pseudogene TRBV3-2), with 8 positions matching TRBD1. The trim removed 4 bases at V and 5 bases at J, leaving 6 bases unmatched. Germline CDR1 LGHDT, CDR2 YNNKEL (reference sequence). The CDR3 consists of 14 residues. In DNA form, the CDR3 reads TGTGCCAGCAGCCTAGTAACAGGGGGGACTGAAGCTTTCTTT. Translated: CASSLVTGGTEAFF.

This clone was seen a single time. This chain links TRBV6-5 with TRBJ1-5, with TRBD1 as a possible D gene (6 bases). Trimming took 5 bases from V and 4 from J, leaving 15 bases between them. The CDR3 is made up of 15 amino acids. CDR1 MNHEY and CDR2 SVGAGI come from the germline V gene. The CDR3 spells CASSQGAGANQPQHF. CDR3 bases: TGTGCCAGCAGTCAGGGAGCGGGGGCGAATCAGCCCCAGCATTTT.

This chain links TRBV7-8 with TRBJ1-2; D is uncertain. V lost 1 base and J 4 bases, leaving 7 bases between the germline ends. Germline V gene lookup returns CDR1 SGHVS and CDR2 FQNEAQ. The CDR3 extends over 13 amino acids. CDR3 region: CASSLGSVYGYTF. CDR3 nucleotide sequence: TGTGCCAGCAGCTTAGGATCGGTCTATGGCTACACCTTC.

V and J are TRBV29-1 and TRBJ1-5; maybe TRBD1 (5 bases). Germline V CDR1 and CDR2: SQVTM, ANQGSEA. V lost 5 bases to trimming and J lost 4 bases, with 18 bases between them. The CDR3 sequence is 15 residues long. CDR3 amino acids: CSVRRDGDANQPQHF. The DNA of the CDR3 is TGCAGCGTTAGGAGGGACGGGGATGCGAATCAGCCCCAGCATTTT.

This chain connects TRBV5-1 to TRBJ2-5; 9 bases are a match to TRBD2. The CDR3 contains 14 residues. J gave up 5 bases and V 5 bases, and 7 bases lay outside the gene matches. Germline lookup yields CDR1 SGHRS and CDR2 YFSETQ. The CDR3 spells CASSPIAGVETQYF. The CDR3 region has the DNA TGCGCCAGCAGTCCTATAGCGGGAGTCGAGACCCAGTACTTC. The whole variable domain, remainder taken from reference TRBV5-1 and TRBJ2-5, is KAGVTQTPRYLIKTRGQQVTLSCSPISGHRSVSWYQQTPGQGLQFLFEYFSETQRNKGNFPGRFSGRQFSNSRSEMNVSTLELGDSALYLCASSPIAGVETQYFGPGTRLLVL.

V and J are TRBV29-1 and TRBJ2-1; TRBD1 aligns across 7 bases. Germline assignment: CDR1 SQVTM and CDR2 ANQGSEA. V lost 7 bases, J lost 4 bases, and 10 bases stayed unmatched. The CDR3 length is 14 residues. In DNA form, the CDR3 reads TGCAGCGCCCCTCGGGACAGCCTTTACAATGAGCAGTTCTTC. Its protein product is CSAPRDSLYNEQFF.

The rearrangement uses TRBV6-2 or TRBV6-3 and TRBJ1-5; 7 positions match TRBD1. Germline trimming cut 5 bases from V and 1 base from J; bases unmatched to any gene: 2. Germline-derived CDR1 and CDR2 are MNHEY and SVGEGT. This CDR3 has 14 residues. The CDR3, as DNA: TGTGCCAGCAGTCACAGGGGCAGCAATCAGCCCCAGCATTTT. This sequence encodes CASSHRGSNQPQHF.

The V gene is TRBV7-2, the J gene TRBJ1-3; D uncertain. Trimming shortened V by 2 bases and J by 0 bases, and 8 bases separated the two germline ends. The CDR3 covers 15 residues. Germline-derived CDR1 and CDR2 are SGHTA and FQGNSA. The CDR3 bases are TGTGCCAGCAGCTTAAGAGGAGTCTCTGGAAACACCATATATTTT. Protein: CASSLRGVSGNTIYF.

This chain connects TRBV19 to TRBJ2-1, with TRBD2 matching over 7 bases. The length of the CDR3 is 16 residues. Germline V lookup: CDR1 LNHDA, CDR2 SQIVND (reference sequence). Trimming at V came to 8 bases and at J to 4 bases, leaving 14 bases not matched to a gene. The DNA for the CDR3 is TGTGCCAGTCGGCCGGGGAGGGGCTTAGAATACAATGAGCAGTTCTTC. Protein: CASRPGRGLEYNEQFF. Filled out from reference TRBV19 and TRBJ2-1, the complete variable domain reads DGGITQSPKYLFRKEGQNVTLSCEQNLNHDAMYWYRQDPGQGLRLIYYSQIVNDFQKGDIAEGYSVSREKKESFPLTVTSAQKNPTAFYLCASRPGRGLEYNEQFFGPGTRLTVL.

This clone was detected a few times. V and J are TRBV15 and TRBJ2-5; perhaps TRBD2 as D (5 bases). The CDR3 spans 14 residues. V lost 0 bases and J lost 3, with 8 bases in between. In germline, CDR1 is LNHNV, CDR2 YYDKDF (reference sequence). The CDR3: CATSREGAEETQYF. The DNA of the CDR3 is TGTGCCACCAGCAGAGAGGGAGCCGAAGAGACCCAGTACTTC.